This TCR beta chain was observed in a study of Graves' ophthalmopathy and Graves' hyperthyroidism (dated by TCRdb to between 2018 and 2020). Regarding the research as a whole: Peripheral blood was collected at initial diagnosis, prior to any treatment. In total, some 140 blood samples were TCR-sequenced: 40 to 45 ophthalmopathy, around 75 hyperthyroidism and roughly 17 hyperthyroidism-to-ophthalmopathy patients. T-cell repertoires of thyroid tissue and blood were compared in five or six hyperthyroidism patients. An independent validation cohort comprised 18 hyperthyroidism patients and 15 to 17 patients who later progressed from hyperthyroidism to ophthalmopathy. To explore V-J signatures that separate ophthalmopathy from hyperthyroidism, a discovery set of 95 to 100 patients was enrolled, consisting of roughly 45 with ophthalmopathy and around 57 with stable hyperthyroidism. To tell Graves' ophthalmopathy apart from Graves' hyperthyroidism, and to predict which patients would progress to ophthalmopathy, the study relied on TCR beta repertoire signatures. Following sampling, methimazole starting at 30 mg daily was administered to hyperthyroidism patients, and high-dose intravenous methylprednisolone was administered to ophthalmopathy patients.

General findings and caveats noted by the study authors: Among expanded thyroid clonotypes with frequency above 0.001, most also showed up in blood, which suggests that blood repertoires may reflect the thyroid immune response. In cross-validation, the 13-signature model distinguished ophthalmopathy from stable hyperthyroidism with just over 85% sensitivity and around 81% specificity, while in the test set the corresponding values were approximately 80% and 75%. Sample size was not statistically predetermined, and group allocation was not concealed from the investigators. In validation, the model predicted ophthalmopathy progression with about 71% sensitivity and around 72% specificity; some 13 predicted patients were CT-confirmed with GO in a median of around 6 months.

TCR beta CDR3 regions were amplified from RNA transcripts for repertoire sequencing. HTBI primers and the Qiagen OneStep RT-PCR kit were used in a first-round RT-PCR, which was followed by a second-round multiplex PCR, size selection and purification. Sequencing of the libraries was carried out on an Illumina HiSeq2000 in paired-end mode with 100 bp reads. Turning to the authors' computational methods: SOAPnuke was used for read processing, and reads with adapters, uncalled bases, a mean Phred below 15, or no exact constant-primer or identifier match were discarded. COPE v1.2.5 was used to merge high-quality paired reads. Each unique nucleotide sequence was defined as a clonotype, and clonotypes were aligned to IMGT TRB V, D and J references with MiTCR v1.1. Analysis was restricted to V-J combinations with a frequency above 0.0001, which covered 99.2% of repertoires. For each V-J combination, a TCR clonal expansion and chaos score was defined as the ratio of F50 clonal expansion to chaos observed in the TCRdist matrix. Features were reduced by Welch's t-statistics and random forest to approximately 13 V-J combinations, which fed a naive Bayes classifier. Thyroid-blood repertoire similarity was quantified with the Morisita-Horn index. Using fastp at Q25 and MiXCR, TCRdb reprocessed the public reads and kept productive beta chains. Entries are consolidated by CDR3 protein sequence, retaining the most common genes and DNA. Clone size and V and J calls follow TCRdb, not the original study. This sample has 400,000 or so distinct CDR3 sequences in its table, and about 18% of those were observed once. The ten largest make up 2.4% of the sample.

Reading from cysteine to phenylalanine, the CDR3 counts 12 amino acids. CDR3 DNA is the only sequence kept; it has 36 bases, read in frame from the first base. V is clipped by 5 bases and J by 6 bases, and the sequence between their germline boundaries is 11 bases long. CDR1 and CDR2 (SNHLY, FYNNEI) derive from the germline V gene. For this clonotype: The antigen it binds to is not known. Base qualities are not recorded, but no much larger clone differs from it by a single base.

Hyperthyroidism was considered stable if no progression to ophthalmopathy occurred within 18 months of follow-up. Hyperthyroidism patients were newly diagnosed, were aged 18 to 65 years, and had a disease duration under 2 months. Patients were excluded if they had other autoimmune diseases, uncontrolled infections, pregnancy or lactation. Clinical symptoms, serum thyroxine, TRAb, thyroid ultrasound and orbital computed tomography were used for diagnosis. PBMCs were isolated from about 9.1 ml of fresh peripheral blood by Ficoll-Paque density gradient centrifugation. Total RNA was extracted using Trizol reagent, and RNA quality was checked on an Agilent 2100 Bioanalyzer.

Sequencing used peripheral blood. The clonotype comes from an adult woman with stable Graves' hyperthyroidism. The V and J segments used are TRBV2 and TRBJ2-7; the D gene cannot be named for sure. The DNA sequence reads TGTGCCAGCAGTCATCGCGTACCCGAGCAGTACTTC. It translates to CASSHRVPEQYF.